Following are 30 T cell receptor beta chains from one sample sequenced in a study of spatial heterogeneity in lung cancer. Time point: sample taken at primary tumor resection. TCRdb fed the 5' RACE reads into MiXCR, producing one record per CDR3 protein. The table lists fewer than 20,000 distinct CDR3 sequences, 5.5% to 6% of them singletons. General study findings and limits: Mutation tallies in tumors tracked expanded intratumoral alpha and beta TCR counts.

For these TCRs, the target antigens are not known. Sequenced material: lung tumor tissue, taken at surgery. These receptors were collected from a female donor with early-stage non-small cell lung cancer.

This clonotype was counted many times. The rearrangement uses TRBV20-1 and TRBJ2-5; 12 bases are a match to TRBD2. CDR1 and CDR2 (germline): DFQATT, SNEGSKA (reference sequence). With 4 bases clipped from V and 0 bases from J, the junction kept 9 bases outside the gene matches. The CDR3 totals 17 residues. The CDR3 loop is CSAIPLRTSGNQETQYF. CDR3 in DNA: TGCAGTGCTATCCCACTCCGGACTAGCGGGAACCAAGAGACCCAGTACTTC.

This clonotype has at least ten counts. CDR3 coding DNA: TGTGCCAGCAGTTCCTCCCGGGACGAATGGCAAGATACGCAGTATTTT. As protein: CASSSSRDEWQDTQYF. The V and J genes are TRBV27 and TRBJ2-3; D tentatively reads TRBD1 or TRBD2 (5 bases each). The CDR3 contains 16 residues. The V gene lost 4 bases and the J gene lost 5 bases, with 19 bases spanning the gap. Germline CDR1 MNHEY, CDR2 SMNVEV (reference sequence).

This clonotype was seen many times. The genes are TRBV15 and TRBJ1-3, with 7 bases identical to TRBD1. The CDR3 has 16 residues. Germline V gene sequence: CDR1 LNHNV, CDR2 YYDKDF (reference sequence). V lost 0 bases, J lost 4 bases, and 6 bases stayed unmatched. For the CDR3, the DNA is TGTGCCACCAGCAGAGATCTTGGACAGGTCGGAAACACCATATATTTT. The encoded protein is CATSRDLGQVGNTIYF.

This clonotype was detected many times. The chain joins TRBV24-1 to TRBJ2-1, with 7 bases fitting TRBD2. Trimming took 5 bases from V and 6 from J; bases not matched to a gene: 3. Germline CDR1 reads KGHDR; CDR2 reads SFDVKD. The CDR3 has 13 amino acids. The CDR3 region has the DNA TGTGCCACCAGTGGCGGGGGATTCAATGAGCAGTTCTTC. Its protein product is CATSGGGFNEQFF.

This clonotype came up many times. J is TRBJ2-7 and V is TRBV12-3 or TRBV12-4, with D unclear. The CDR3 sequence is 13 residues long. The V gene lost 9 bases and the J gene lost 5 bases, with 17 bases spanning the gap. The CDR3 DNA reads TGTGCCAGTCAGACTGCCGGCGCACACGAGCAGTACTTC. Translation: CASQTAGAHEQYF.

This clonotype was found many times. This chain links TRBV5-5 with TRBJ2-6, with TRBD1 as a possible D gene (5 bases). The CDR3 spans 14 residues. V lost 0 bases to trimming and J lost 8 bases, with 9 bases between them. The germline V gene encodes CDR1 SGHKS and CDR2 YYEKEE (reference sequence). The CDR3 here is CASSLVQGTNVLTF. The CDR3 DNA sequence: TGTGCCAGCAGCTTGGTTCAGGGAACCAACGTCCTGACTTTC.

This clonotype is judged medium-sized (0.01 to 0.1%). CDR3 DNA: TGCGCCAGCAGCCAAGATGTCGCCCAAGAGACCCAGTACTTC. It encodes CASSQDVAQETQYF. This chain joins TRBV4-1 and TRBJ2-5; unclear D gene. The length of the CDR3 is 14 residues. Trimming took off 0 bases at V and 1 base at J, with 6 bases between the two ends. Germline CDR1 reads MGHRA; CDR2 reads YSYEKL.

This clonotype was recorded at least ten times. V is TRBV29-1 and J is TRBJ1-1; D gene ambiguous. CDR1 is SQVTM and CDR2 is ANQGSEA in the germline V gene. This CDR3 comprises 14 residues. Trimming removed 4 bases from V and 4 bases from J, with 16 bases in between. In DNA form, the CDR3 reads TGCAGCGTTGTGGAGGCCGGTCGGGGCACTGAAGCTTTCTTT. It yields the protein CSVVEAGRGTEAFF.

This clonotype was picked up many times. The rearrangement links TRBV30 to TRBJ2-5; 8 bases line up with TRBD1. This CDR3 has 14 amino acids. Germline CDR1 is GTSNPN and CDR2 is SVGIG (reference sequence). With 4 bases clipped from V and 2 bases from J, the junction kept 6 bases outside the gene matches. DNA of the CDR3: TGTGCCTGGACCACCGGACAGGGTCAAGAGACCCAGTACTTC. Translated: CAWTTGQGQETQYF. The variable domain in full, completed from reference TRBV30 and TRBJ2-5, reads SQTIHQWPATLVQPVGSPLSLECTVEGTSNPNLYWYRQAAGRGLQLLFYSVGIGQISSEVPQNLSASRPQDRQFILSSKKLLLSDSGFYLCAWTTGQGQETQYFGPGTRLLVL.

This clonotype appeared many times. The rearrangement links TRBV27 to TRBJ1-5; 7 nucleotides align to TRBD1. This CDR3 comprises 14 residues. Losses at the gene ends were 5 bases for V and 4 bases for J; bases not matched to a gene: 5. In germline, CDR1 is MNHEY, CDR2 SMNVEV (reference sequence). The CDR3 region is CASSGQATNQPQHF. CDR3 bases: TGTGCCAGCAGTGGACAGGCAACAAATCAGCCCCAGCATTTT.

By share of the sample, this clonotype is medium-sized. The V and J genes are TRBV28 and TRBJ1-1; the D is unclear. The germline V and J ends were trimmed by 3 bases and 0 bases, with 8 bases remaining between them. Germline V gene sequence: CDR1 MDHEN, CDR2 SYDVKM. The CDR3 contains 14 residues. The CDR3 region is CASSFQNMNTEAFF. CDR3 bases: TGTGCCAGCAGTTTTCAGAACATGAACACTGAAGCTTTCTTT.

This clonotype was detected many times. The rearrangement uses TRBV24-1 and TRBJ2-3, with D perhaps matching TRBD2 (5 bases). With 6 bases removed from V and 4 bases from J, the gap between germline ends came to 7 bases. This CDR3 comprises 12 residues. Per germline, CDR1 KGHDR and CDR2 SFDVKD. As DNA, the CDR3 is TGTGCCACCAGTTGGGGAGCAGATACGCAGTATTTT. This sequence encodes CATSWGADTQYF.

This clonotype is termed medium-sized. The rearrangement links TRBV25-1 to TRBJ2-7; 8 bases are a match to TRBD1. The J segment lost 2 bases and the V segment lost 4 bases, leaving 1 base of the junction unmatched. Germline CDR1 and CDR2: MGHDK and SYGVNS. The CDR3 is made up of 13 amino acids. CDR3 in amino acids: CASSAGGAYEQYF. The CDR3 bases are TGTGCCAGCAGTGCAGGGGGCGCCTACGAGCAGTACTTC.

The sample holds many counts of this clonotype. The rearrangement joins TRBV4-2 to TRBJ2-3; possibly TRBD1 for D (7 bases). This CDR3 comprises 17 residues. Per the germline V gene, CDR1 is LGHNA and CDR2 is YNFKEQ. Trimming pared 3 bases from V and 7 bases from J, leaving 23 bases between. The CDR3: CASSQRDARGKENTQYF. DNA for the CDR3: TGTGCCAGCAGCCAGCGGGACGCCAGGGGGAAAGAGAATACGCAGTATTTT.

This clonotype was observed many times. J is TRBJ2-7 and V is TRBV25-1; D possibly uses TRBD1 or TRBD2 (5 bases each). Germline V CDR1 and CDR2: MGHDK, SYGVNS. V lost 6 bases and J 6 bases, leaving 15 bases between the germline ends. The CDR3 length is 13 residues. The CDR3 region is CASRPDWQGEQYF. CDR3 DNA: TGTGCCAGCAGGCCGGACTGGCAGGGCGAGCAGTACTTC.

This clonotype showed up many times. The V gene is TRBV7-3, the J gene TRBJ1-1, with D perhaps matching TRBD1 (5 bases). Germline CDR1 SGHTA, CDR2 FQGTGA. The V end was cut by 2 bases, the J end by 3 bases, with 10 bases between. This CDR3 contains 14 residues. CDR3 protein: CASSLGATDTEAFF. In DNA form, the CDR3 reads TGTGCCAGCAGCTTAGGGGCCACCGACACTGAAGCTTTCTTT.

V and J are TRBV7-9 and TRBJ2-3; D remains ambiguous. Germline loops: CDR1 SEHNR, CDR2 FQNEAQ (reference sequence). This CDR3 is 13 amino acids long. With 3 bases removed from V and 4 bases from J, the gap between germline ends came to 8 bases. Written as DNA, the CDR3 is TGTGCCAGCAGCTTCGGCGTTTCAGATACGCAGTATTTT. Amino acid sequence: CASSFGVSDTQYF.

This clonotype was seen repeatedly, ten times or more. The J gene is TRBJ2-5, the V gene TRBV5-1, with a possible D match to TRBD1 (6 bases). Germline CDR1 and CDR2: SGHRS and YFSETQ. Trimming cost V 4 bases and J 0 bases, with 19 bases left between them. The CDR3 has 17 amino acids. Here the CDR3 reads CASSKGQSQSYQETQYF. The CDR3 DNA reads TGCGCCAGCAGCAAAGGACAGAGCCAGTCCTACCAAGAGACCCAGTACTTC.

This clonotype has a count of ten or more. This chain connects TRBV3-1 to TRBJ1-5; 8 positions match TRBD1. Looked up from germline, CDR1 is LGHDT and CDR2 is YNNKEL (reference sequence). Trimming removed 5 bases from V and 1 base from J; junction bases left unmatched: 4. This CDR3 is 15 amino acids long. The CDR3 sequence: CASSGTGNSNQPQHF. The CDR3 nucleotides are TGTGCCAGCAGCGGGACAGGAAACAGCAATCAGCCCCAGCATTTT.

The chain has TRBV27 and TRBJ1-2; D is perhaps TRBD1 (6 bases). The V and J ends lost 3 bases and 4 bases respectively, with 12 bases between them. The CDR3 contains 14 residues. Germline loops: CDR1 MNHEY, CDR2 SMNVEV (reference sequence). CDR3 protein: CASSFGRGAYGYTF. The CDR3 DNA sequence: TGTGCCAGCAGTTTCGGCAGGGGCGCCTATGGCTACACCTTC.

The sample holds many counts of this clonotype. The CDR3 coding sequence is TGCGCCAGCAGCTTGGGAGTACAGGGGATCACTGAAGCTTTCTTT. Translation gives CASSLGVQGITEAFF. The rearrangement links TRBV5-1 to TRBJ1-1; TRBD1 matches 7 bases. Trimming removed 0 bases from V and 4 bases from J; junction bases left unmatched: 6. The CDR3 has 15 amino acids. Germline values: CDR1 SGHRS, CDR2 YFSETQ.

This clonotype has a count of ten or more. The chain employs TRBV14 and TRBJ2-1; 7 bases fit TRBD2. The CDR3 contains 16 residues. Germline V gives CDR1 SGHDN, CDR2 FVKESK. V dropped 3 bases and J dropped 5; count of bases not matched to a gene: 10. The CDR3 region has the DNA TGTGCCAGCAGCCAGCGGGGGAGACGAAATAACAATGAGCAGTTCTTC. Translation: CASSQRGRRNNNEQFF.

This clonotype is labeled as large (0.1 to 1%). V and J are TRBV18 and TRBJ2-5; 9 bases are a match to TRBD2. The CDR3 sequence is 16 residues long. Germline-derived CDR1 and CDR2 are KGHSH and LQKENI. With V trimmed by 2 bases and J by 4 bases, 8 bases remained unmatched. In DNA form, the CDR3 reads TGTGCCAGCTCACCAGGAGCGGGAGGCTCGGGAGAGACCCAGTACTTC. Protein sequence: CASSPGAGGSGETQYF.

This clonotype was recorded many times. The V call is TRBV12-3 or TRBV12-4, the J call TRBJ2-5; 7 nucleotides line up with TRBD1. V was clipped by 3 bases and J by 1 base; unmatched bases: 8. The CDR3 extends over 16 amino acids. CDR3 DNA: TGTGCCAGCAGTTTGGCAAGCAGGGACAGCCAAGAGACCCAGTACTTC. It translates to CASSLASRDSQETQYF.

There are many counts of this clonotype. The chain uses TRBV11-3 and TRBJ1-2; perhaps TRBD1 as D (5 bases). Per the germline V gene, CDR1 is SGHNT and CDR2 is YENEEA. The CDR3 is made up of 13 amino acids. V lost 4 bases and J 4 bases, leaving 10 bases between the germline ends. The CDR3 region is CASSSTQGYGYTF. The CDR3 nucleotides read TGTGCCAGCAGCTCCACCCAGGGCTATGGCTACACCTTC.

This clonotype was found many times. The genes are TRBV20-1 and TRBJ2-7; D perhaps matches TRBD2 (7 bases). This CDR3 is 13 amino acids long. Germline CDR1 reads DFQATT; CDR2 reads SNEGSKA (reference sequence). Trimming shortened V by 3 bases and J by 4 bases, and 13 bases separated the two germline ends. This CDR3 reads CSASLGGLYEQYF. DNA of the CDR3: TGCAGTGCTAGCCTCGGGGGGCTGTACGAGCAGTACTTC.

V usage is TRBV20-1 and J usage is TRBJ2-2, with D tentatively TRBD2 (6 bases). With 6 bases removed from V and 6 bases from J, the gap between germline ends came to 20 bases. The CDR3 totals 15 residues. Germline CDR1 reads DFQATT; CDR2 reads SNEGSKA (reference sequence). The CDR3 reads CSAPSGTGVPGELFF. The CDR3 coding sequence is TGCAGTGCCCCTTCCGGGACTGGGGTCCCCGGGGAGCTGTTTTTT.

The chain uses TRBV20-1 and TRBJ2-3; 7 bases map to TRBD2. This CDR3 contains 16 residues. J gave up 2 bases and V 0 bases, and 8 bases lay outside the gene matches. CDR1 is DFQATT and CDR2 is SNEGSKA in the germline V gene (reference sequence). CDR3: CSARDVSSGLTDTQYF. The CDR3 DNA sequence: TGCAGTGCTAGAGATGTCTCTAGCGGCCTCACAGATACGCAGTATTTT.

This clonotype has ten or more counts. J is TRBJ2-5 and V is TRBV5-1, with D possibly being TRBD2 (5 bases). Germline V gene lookup returns CDR1 SGHRS and CDR2 YFSETQ. Between the trimmed V and J ends, which lost 4 bases and 4 bases, there was a span of 11 bases. The CDR3 length is 13 residues. Here the CDR3 DNA reads TGCGCCAGCAGCCCCGGGGAGCGAGAGACCCAGTACTTC. Translating gives CASSPGERETQYF. Drawing the rest from reference TRBV5-1 and TRBJ2-5, the complete variable domain is KAGVTQTPRYLIKTRGQQVTLSCSPISGHRSVSWYQQTPGQGLQFLFEYFSETQRNKGNFPGRFSGRQFSNSRSEMNVSTLELGDSALYLCASSPGERETQYFGPGTRLLVL.

Ten or more counts support this clonotype. The rearrangement links TRBV5-1 to TRBJ2-1, with 15 nucleotides matching TRBD2. The CDR3 is made up of 16 amino acids. With 0 bases clipped from V and 7 bases from J, the junction kept 2 bases outside the gene matches. Per the germline V gene, CDR1 is SGHRS and CDR2 is YFSETQ. CDR3 in amino acids: CASSLAGTSGRNEQFF. CDR3 sequence (DNA): TGCGCCAGCAGCTTGGCCGGGACTAGCGGGAGGAATGAGCAGTTCTTC.